Below, 8 T cell receptor beta chains from the same sample are listed, as sequenced in a study of CD8+ T cells in alopecia areata. The sample's treatment: oral pan-JAK inhibitor, 5-10 mg twice daily. Reverse transcription of extracted RNA yielded cDNA, which provided the sequencing template. TCRdb keeps only in-frame clones here, not all; method: immunoSEQ multiplex PCR. There are over 35,000 clones in the sample; roughly 92% occur only once, and about 19% lies in the top ten. The sample consisted of CD8+ T cells sorted from blood, taken at week 24, from a patient treated with tofacitinib. These receptors originate from a human donor with alopecia areata.

The genes are TRBV4-3 and TRBJ2-4; no reliable D call. Germline CDR1 reads LGHNA; CDR2 reads YSLEER. The CDR3 covers 14 residues. V dropped 3 bases and J dropped 6 bases, with 12 bases sitting between them. Written as DNA, the CDR3 is TGCGCCAGCAGCCAGGGATCTCTAGGAAACATTCAGTACTTC. Translation gives CASSQGSLGNIQYF.

This chain links TRBV19 with TRBJ2-5, with D perhaps TRBD1 or TRBD2 (5 bases each). From germline, CDR1 is LNHDA and CDR2 SQIVND (reference sequence). V lost 3 bases, J lost 2 bases, and 7 bases lay in between. The CDR3 totals 13 residues. CDR3 DNA: TGTGCCAGTAGTATGTGGGGGCAAGAGACCCAGTACTTC. Amino acids: CASSMWGQETQYF.

The chain links TRBV4-1 to TRBJ2-7; D is unresolved. CDR1 MGHRA and CDR2 YSYEKL come from the germline V gene. Trimming stripped 4 bases from V and 5 bases from J, with 12 bases between. The CDR3 has 13 residues. CDR3 sequence (DNA): TGCGCCAGCAGCCTTGGGGTCTGGGACGAGCAGTACTTC. It specifies CASSLGVWDEQYF.

The chain has TRBV5-1 and TRBJ1-1, with TRBD1 as a possible D gene (6 bases). The germline CDR1 and CDR2 sequences are SGHRS and YFSETQ. V was clipped by 1 base and J by 0 bases, with 13 bases between them. The CDR3 loop spans 16 amino acids. Here the CDR3 reads CASSLSTGLMNTEAFF. The CDR3 region has the DNA TGCGCCAGCAGCTTGTCGACAGGACTCATGAACACTGAAGCTTTCTTT.

DNA of the CDR3: TGTGCCAGCAGCTTAGTAACAAGTCAGTTAACTGAAGCTTTCTTT. Translating it yields CASSLVTSQLTEAFF. The gene calls are TRBV7-9 and TRBJ1-1; no firm D call. V lost 1 base and J lost 5, with 14 bases in between. This CDR3 contains 15 residues. Germline V gene lookup returns CDR1 SEHNR and CDR2 FQNEAQ (reference sequence).

On this clone: Likely a read error: the CDR3 ends without its conserved phenylalanine or tryptophan. J is TRBJ2-7 and V is TRBV27, with 7 bases aligning to TRBD1. The CDR3 is made up of 14 amino acids. CDR1 and CDR2 from the germline V gene are MNHEY and SMNVEV (reference sequence). J lost 3 bases, V lost 5 bases, and 7 bases had no gene match. The CDR3 region is CASSLGTENYEQYL. CDR3 sequence (DNA): TGTGCCAGCAGTCTCGGGACAGAAAACTACGAGCAGTACCTC.

The chain joins TRBV28 to TRBJ1-5; possible D gene TRBD1, 6 bases. This CDR3 is 14 amino acids long. Trimming left V 5 bases short and J 4 bases short, with 12 bases between. Germline-derived CDR1 and CDR2 are MDHEN and SYDVKM. The DNA of the CDR3 is TGTGCCAGCAGTCTGTCAGGGGCGAATCAGCCCCAGCATTTT. Its translation: CASSLSGANQPQHF. The variable domain in full, completed from reference TRBV28 and TRBJ1-5, reads DVKVTQSSRYLVKRTGEKVFLECVQDMDHENMFWYRQDPGLGLRLIYFSYDVKMKEKGDIPEGYSVSREKKERFSLILESASTNQTSMYLCASSLSGANQPQHFGDGTRLSIL.

The chain has TRBV27 and TRBJ2-7; D ambiguous. V shed 2 bases and J shed 1 base, with 12 bases lying between them. The CDR3 covers 15 residues. Germline V gives CDR1 MNHEY, CDR2 SMNVEV (reference sequence). The CDR3 loop reads CASSLVRTESYEQYF. Written as DNA, the CDR3 is TGTGCCAGCAGTTTAGTTAGGACGGAATCCTACGAGCAGTACTTC.